This T cell receptor beta chain was captured by sequencing in a study of cytomegalovirus exposure and HLA in healthy donors. General study findings and limits: Common viral pathogens seemed to be connected with several of the most significant clusters, according to a later analysis.

CDR3 size: 13 residues. V shed 3 bases and J shed 4 bases, with 10 bases lying between them. Germline V gene lookup returns CDR1 SGHNT and CDR2 YENEEA. To note about this clone: Its specificity is unknown.

Use of 60 Vbeta and 13 Jbeta primers characterized the PCR. Only in-frame clones appear in the TCRdb table, and some are missing; sequencing was by immunoSEQ multiplex PCR. The repertoire holds approximately 190,000 clones, with 82% as singletons. The source of this sequence is a woman in her late teens or twenties in good health and CMV-seronegative. J is TRBJ2-7 and V is TRBV11-3; TRBD1 is a possible D gene (6 bases). Specimen: PBMCs. CDR3 DNA: TGTGCCAGCAGCTTCCGCACAGGGTACGAGCAGTACGTC. Translation gives CASSFRTGYEQYV.